Each of the 6 T cell receptor beta chains below was sequenced from the same sample in a study of T cells in Graves' hyperthyroidism and ophthalmopathy (dated by TCRdb to about 2019). Receptor libraries were prepared by multiplex PCR. The sample was run on an Illumina HiSeq 2000. Amplification of TCR beta CDR3 regions was carried out from RNA transcripts. A first-round RT-PCR of the TCR CDR3 used the HTBI primer set with the Qiagen OneStep RT-PCR kit. Through fastp at Q25 and MiXCR, TCRdb rebuilt clones from the public reads, retaining in-frame beta chains. Duplicate CDR3 protein sequences are folded into a single record with the most common DNA and genes. The sample table records roughly 800,000 distinct CDR3 sequences; 38% of these occur just once. The top ten clonotypes cover 8% to 9% of the sample. Sequencing was performed on blood. These receptors came from a man aged 18 to 30 with Graves' hyperthyroidism.

The chain employs TRBV4-3 and TRBJ2-7; maybe TRBD2 (5 bases). In germline, CDR1 is LGHNA, CDR2 YSLEER. V lost 1 base to trimming and J lost 3 bases, with 7 bases between them. The CDR3 covers 13 residues. This chain's CDR3 is CASSQAGNYEQYF. CDR3 DNA: TGCGCCAGCAGCCAAGCCGGGAACTACGAGCAGTACTTC.

V and J are TRBV19 and TRBJ1-1, with D perhaps matching TRBD1 (5 bases). V lost 5 bases and J 2 bases, leaving 15 bases between the germline ends. Germline assignment: CDR1 LNHDA and CDR2 SQIVND (reference sequence). This CDR3 is 15 amino acids long. CDR3 region: CASSLQEAFNTEAFF. CDR3 DNA: TGTGCCAGTAGTCTACAGGAGGCATTCAACACTGAAGCTTTCTTT.

The chain employs TRBV7-3 and TRBJ2-5; tentative D call: TRBD2 (6 bases). The CDR3 runs 14 residues. V lost 5 bases, J lost 4 bases, and 14 bases lay in between. Germline V lookup: CDR1 SGHTA, CDR2 FQGTGA. CDR3 in DNA: TGTGCCAGCAGCCTGGACTATAGCGGAGAGACCCAGTACTTC. Amino acids: CASSLDYSGETQYF. Full variable domain (missing parts from reference TRBV7-3 and TRBJ2-5): GAGVSQTPSNKVTEKGKYVELRCDPISGHTALYWYRQSLGQGPEFLIYFQGTGAADDSGLPNDRFFAVRPEGSVSTLKIQRTERGDSAVYLCASSLDYSGETQYFGPGTRLLVL.

This clonotype was recorded at least ten times. The junction differs from germline at one of its ends, possibly a read error. The rearrangement uses TRBV20-1 and TRBJ1-4, with 7 bases that match TRBD1. The CDR3 loop spans 13 amino acids. The germline CDR1 and CDR2 sequences are DFQATT and SNEGSKA (reference sequence). CDR3 loop: CSARGRGNEKLFF. CDR3 DNA: TGCAGTGCCAGAGGCAGGGGGAATGAAAAACTGTTTTTT.

For this clonotype: At one boundary the junction diverges from the germline segment, which might be a read error. The chain joins TRBV7-2 to TRBJ1-1; possible D gene TRBD1, 5 bases. This CDR3 has 13 residues. The germline gives CDR1 SGHTA, CDR2 FQGNSA. The CDR3 nucleotides read TGTGCCAGCAGATTAGGAGGGGTGACTGAAGCTTTCTTT. Translating it yields CASRLGGVTEAFF.

This chain links TRBV7-9 with TRBJ1-1; D is uncertain. From germline, CDR1 is SEHNR and CDR2 FQNEAQ (reference sequence). The CDR3 spans 13 residues. The germline V and J ends were trimmed by 1 base and 4 bases, with 7 bases remaining between them. This CDR3 reads CASSLEKSTEAFF. The CDR3 DNA follows: TGTGCCAGCAGCTTAGAGAAGAGCACTGAAGCTTTCTTT.